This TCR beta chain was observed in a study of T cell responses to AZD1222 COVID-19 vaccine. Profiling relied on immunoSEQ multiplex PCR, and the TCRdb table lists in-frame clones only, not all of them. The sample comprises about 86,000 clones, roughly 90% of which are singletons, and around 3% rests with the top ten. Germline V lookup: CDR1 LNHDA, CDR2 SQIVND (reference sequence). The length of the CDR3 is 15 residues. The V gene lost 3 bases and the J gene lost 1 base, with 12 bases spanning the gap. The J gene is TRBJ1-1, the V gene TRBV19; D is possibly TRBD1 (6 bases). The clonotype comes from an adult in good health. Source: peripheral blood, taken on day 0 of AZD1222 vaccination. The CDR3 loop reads CASSISRQENTEAFF. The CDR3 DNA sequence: TGTGCCAGTAGTATTTCGAGACAGGAGAACACTGAAGCTTTCTTT.